Below, 4 T cell receptor beta chains from the same sample are listed, as sequenced in a study of cytomegalovirus exposure and HLA in healthy donors. TCRdb's table, derived via immunoSEQ multiplex PCR, lists solely in-frame clones and lacks some. The sample comprises about 150,000 clones, around nine tenths of which are singletons, and approximately 20% rests with the top ten. Sequencing used PBMCs. The receptors here all came from a man between 18 and 35 years old in good health and CMV-seropositive.

This rearrangement joins TRBV5-8 to TRBJ1-2; D may be TRBD1 (5 bases). The V gene's germline CDR1 is SGHTS and CDR2 YDEGEE. The germline V and J ends were trimmed by 3 bases and 3 bases, with 18 bases remaining between them. CDR3 length: 16 residues. CDR3 region: CASSSRDGGFDYGYTF. The DNA of the CDR3 is TGTGCCAGCAGCTCCCGGGACGGGGGATTCGACTATGGCTACACCTTC. The whole variable domain, remainder taken from reference TRBV5-8 and TRBJ1-2, is EAGVTQSPTHLIKTRGQQATLRCSPISGHTSVYWYQQALGLGLQFLLWYDEGEERNRGNFPPRFSGRQFPNYSSELNVNALELEDSALYLCASSSRDGGFDYGYTFGSGTRLTVV.

This chain connects TRBV18 to TRBJ2-1, with TRBD1 matching 7 bases. Germline CDR1 KGHSH, CDR2 LQKENI. The CDR3 runs to 16 residues. The J segment lost 2 bases and the V segment lost 6 bases, leaving 10 bases of the junction unmatched. CDR3 protein: CASSPRSTGTYNEQFF. In nucleotides, the CDR3 is TGTGCCAGCTCTCCAAGGTCGACAGGGACCTACAATGAGCAGTTCTTC.

The chain uses TRBV5-5 and TRBJ2-7; 8 nucleotides align to TRBD1. Looked up from germline, CDR1 is SGHKS and CDR2 is YYEKEE (reference sequence). J lost 5 bases, V lost 4 bases, and 14 bases had no gene match. The length of the CDR3 is 16 residues. CDR3 in amino acids: CASSTAVGQGAHEQYF. The CDR3 DNA sequence: TGTGCCAGCAGCACGGCGGTCGGACAGGGTGCCCACGAGCAGTACTTC.

J is TRBJ2-5 and V is TRBV7-7; D possibly corresponds to TRBD1 (5 bases). The V gene's germline CDR1 is SSHAT and CDR2 FNYEAQ (reference sequence). Trimming took 9 bases from V and 6 from J, leaving 14 bases between them. This CDR3 has 12 residues. DNA of the CDR3: TGTGCCAGTACCCCTCTGGGGCAGACCCAGTACTTC. Protein: CASTPLGQTQYF.